What follows are 25 T cell receptor beta chains derived from one specimen sequenced in a study of identifying expanded T cells in peripheral blood. Assay used: immunoSEQ multiplex PCR; TCRdb lists only in-frame clones, some missing. The sample records 120,000 or so clones, roughly 80% being singletons. Material: blood. The receptor set was obtained from a person aged 18-70 years in good health.

The chain has TRBV7-9 and TRBJ1-5; D gene unclear. This CDR3 contains 14 residues. V lost 1 base and J lost 6, with 10 bases in between. CDR1 and CDR2 from the germline V gene are SEHNR and FQNEAQ (reference sequence). The CDR3 coding sequence is TGTGCCAGCAGCTTAGATCGAGGGAGTCAGCCCCAGCATTTT. Translation: CASSLDRGSQPQHF.

V is TRBV30 and J is TRBJ1-2, with D hard to call. This CDR3 has 13 residues. Germline-derived CDR1 and CDR2 are GTSNPN and SVGIG (reference sequence). Between the trimmed V and J ends, which lost 8 bases and 3 bases, there was a span of 16 bases. In DNA, the CDR3 is TGTGCCAGCCACAAGGGATCCCACTATGGCTACACCTTC. Its protein product is CASHKGSHYGYTF.

The rearrangement links TRBV9 to TRBJ1-3, with TRBD1 as a possible D gene (5 bases). Germline CDR1 and CDR2: SGDLS and YYNGEE. This CDR3 contains 15 residues. V gave up 0 bases and J gave up 4 bases, with 11 bases separating them. The CDR3: CASSVDGAGGNTIYF. The DNA for the CDR3 is TGTGCCAGCAGCGTAGACGGGGCAGGGGGAAACACCATATATTTT.

The chain carries TRBV4-1 and TRBJ1-4; D is unresolved. Trimming took off 2 bases at V and 8 bases at J, with 9 bases between the two ends. CDR1 MGHRA and CDR2 YSYEKL come from the germline V gene. CDR3 length: 13 residues. CDR3 sequence: CASSQWQGEKLFF. In nucleotides, the CDR3 is TGCGCCAGCAGCCAATGGCAAGGCGAAAAACTGTTTTTT.

In this sample, this clone turned up once. This chain links TRBV18 with TRBJ1-6, with 9 nucleotides matching TRBD1. V lost 8 bases, J lost 7 bases, and 6 bases stayed unmatched. This CDR3 is 14 amino acids long. CDR1 is KGHSH and CDR2 is LQKENI in the germline V gene. The CDR3: CASARTGENSPLHF. The DNA of the CDR3 is TGTGCCAGCGCACGGACAGGGGAAAATTCACCCCTCCACTTT.

J is TRBJ1-6 and V is TRBV5-6; no clear D gene. Germline loops: CDR1 SGHDT, CDR2 YYEEEE. The CDR3 contains 18 residues. Trimming cost V 1 base and J 6 bases, with 20 bases left between them. Here the CDR3 DNA reads TGTGCCAGCAGCTTGAGCGGCCTACAGCCGCCCTTTAATTCACCCCTCCACTTT. It specifies CASSLSGLQPPFNSPLHF.

The chain uses TRBV11-2 and TRBJ2-1; weak D call: TRBD2 (5 bases). The CDR3 runs 16 residues. The germline V gene encodes CDR1 SGHAT and CDR2 FQNNGV. Trimming removed 0 bases from V and 4 bases from J, with 13 bases in between. Written as DNA, the CDR3 is TGTGCCAGCAGCTTAGACTTTTTTAGAGGGTACAATGAGCAGTTCTTC. Its translation: CASSLDFFRGYNEQFF.

This clone was observed a handful of times. V and J are TRBV4-2 and TRBJ1-6; the D gene is possibly TRBD1 (5 bases). Germline loops: CDR1 LGHNA, CDR2 YNFKEQ. V was cut by 3 bases and J by 2 bases, with 17 bases left in between. CDR3 length equals 18 residues. The CDR3 DNA is TGTGCCAGCAGCCACCCCTTGAGGGGAGGACCCTATAATTCACCCCTCCACTTT. It is translated as CASSHPLRGGPYNSPLHF.

This rearrangement joins TRBV27 to TRBJ1-2; D possibly corresponds to TRBD1 (5 bases). The germline V gene encodes CDR1 MNHEY and CDR2 SMNVEV (reference sequence). Trimming removed 7 bases at V and 6 bases at J, with 15 bases between. The CDR3 has 13 amino acids. The CDR3, as DNA: TGTGCCAGCACAGGGTACGGCGAAAATGGCTACACCTTC. Translating it yields CASTGYGENGYTF.

The chain is built from TRBV5-6 and TRBJ2-7, with 8 bases aligning to TRBD1. The germline CDR1 and CDR2 sequences are SGHDT and YYEEEE. V was clipped by 6 bases and J by 7 bases; unmatched bases: 9. The length of the CDR3 is 13 residues. The CDR3 DNA reads as TGTGCCAGCAAGGCCGGACAGGGACGGGAGCAGTACTTC. Translation: CASKAGQGREQYF.

This rearrangement joins TRBV6-5 to TRBJ2-7; D might be TRBD1 (5 bases). The CDR3 consists of 14 residues. V was shortened by 5 bases and J by 0 bases, with 11 bases between the two germline ends. Germline V gene lookup returns CDR1 MNHEY and CDR2 SVGAGI. The CDR3 region is CASSQGKSSYEQYF. The DNA for the CDR3 is TGTGCCAGCAGTCAGGGTAAGAGCTCCTACGAGCAGTACTTC.

CDR3 nucleotide sequence: TGTGCCAGCAGCTTAGAATATAGCAATCAGCCCCAGCATTTT. This gives the protein CASSLEYSNQPQHF. The chain employs TRBV11-2 and TRBJ1-5; no reliable D call. The CDR3 extends over 14 amino acids. V lost 0 bases to trimming and J lost 0 bases, with 3 bases between them. The germline V gene has CDR1 SGHAT and CDR2 FQNNGV.

This clone was observed a few times. The same CDR3 also results from other DNA sequences found in this sample. The V gene is TRBV30, the J gene TRBJ1-1; D not resolved. Between the trimmed V and J ends, which lost 4 bases and 1 base, there was a span of 10 bases. CDR3 length: 13 amino acids. Looked up from germline, CDR1 is GTSNPN and CDR2 is SVGIG (reference sequence). CDR3 DNA sequence: TGTGCCTGGAATAGAAACGGGAACACTGAAGCTTTCTTT. This translates into CAWNRNGNTEAFF.

V is TRBV7-2 and J is TRBJ2-1; the match to TRBD2 covers 10 bases. The CDR3 is 15 residues long. Germline trimming cut 5 bases from V and 4 bases from J; bases unmatched to any gene: 5. The germline CDR1 and CDR2 sequences are SGHTA and FQGNSA. The CDR3 coding sequence is TGTGCCAGCAGCACGAGCGGGGGGGCTTACAATGAGCAGTTCTTC. This encodes CASSTSGGAYNEQFF. Full variable domain (rest looked up from reference TRBV7-2 and TRBJ2-1): GAGVSQSPSNKVTEKGKDVELRCDPISGHTALYWYRQSLGQGLEFLIYFQGNSAPDKSGLPSDRFSAERTGGSVSTLTIQRTQQEDSAVYLCASSTSGGAYNEQFFGPGTRLTVL.

This rearrangement joins TRBV7-2 to TRBJ2-7; D is possibly TRBD1 (6 bases). There are 14 residues in the CDR3. Germline loops: CDR1 SGHTA, CDR2 FQGNSA. V shed 3 bases and J shed 4 bases, with 13 bases lying between them. This chain's CDR3 is CASSFGQFSYEQYF. In DNA form, the CDR3 reads TGTGCCAGCAGCTTTGGACAGTTTTCATACGAGCAGTACTTC.

CDR3 coding DNA: TGCGCCAGCAGTTCCCAGGGGGAGCAGTACTTC. As protein: CASSSQGEQYF. The chain joins TRBV5-1 to TRBJ2-7; TRBD1 is a possible D gene (6 bases). Germline CDR1 reads SGHRS; CDR2 reads YFSETQ. CDR3 size: 11 residues. V was shortened by 5 bases and J by 7 bases, with 10 bases between the two germline ends.

V is TRBV13 and J is TRBJ2-7; no definite D call. This CDR3 contains 14 residues. Germline loops: CDR1 PRHDT, CDR2 FYEKMQ (reference sequence). Trimming shortened V by 2 bases and J by 2 bases, and 10 bases separated the two germline ends. CDR3 protein: CASSLRTSPYEQYF. In DNA form, the CDR3 reads TGTGCCAGCAGCTTACGAACTTCCCCCTACGAGCAGTACTTC.

The V gene is TRBV11-1, the J gene TRBJ2-7; 10 bases fit TRBD1. J lost 2 bases, V lost 2 bases, and 3 bases had no gene match. CDR3 length: 15 amino acids. The germline gives CDR1 SGHAT, CDR2 FQDESV (reference sequence). The CDR3 DNA reads TGTGCCAGCAGCTTAAGGGGACAGGGGACCTACGAGCAGTACTTC. This encodes CASSLRGQGTYEQYF.

This chain uses TRBV19 with TRBJ2-6; possibly TRBD1 for D (6 bases). V dropped 5 bases and J dropped 5 bases, with 16 bases sitting between them. This CDR3 has 16 amino acids. Germline CDR1 is LNHDA and CDR2 is SQIVND (reference sequence). The CDR3, as DNA: TGTGCCAGTAGTCTCATAACAGGGTCGAGGGCCAACGTCCTGACTTTC. Translated: CASSLITGSRANVLTF.

The chain has TRBV30 and TRBJ2-2; no reliable D call. V was clipped by 0 bases and J by 3 bases, with 17 bases between them. The germline gives CDR1 GTSNPN, CDR2 SVGIG (reference sequence). The CDR3 runs to 17 residues. CDR3 coding DNA: TGTGCCTGGAGTGTAGTGGAGACGGCGCGGTACACCGGGGAGCTGTTTTTT. It translates to CAWSVVETARYTGELFF.

The J gene is TRBJ2-7, the V gene TRBV7-2; weak D call: TRBD2 (6 bases). Per germline, CDR1 SGHTA and CDR2 FQGNSA. The CDR3 contains 15 residues. Trimming pared 1 base from V and 4 bases from J, leaving 14 bases between. CDR3 bases: TGTGCCAGCAGCTTAGATCGGGACTCCACATACGAGCAGTACTTC. Its protein is CASSLDRDSTYEQYF.

CDR3 sequence: CAISETPTVNYGYTF. In DNA, the CDR3 is TGTGCCATCAGTGAGACTCCGACAGTAAACTATGGCTACACCTTC. The genes are TRBV10-3 and TRBJ1-2, with a tentative D call TRBD1 (5 bases). V was cut by 2 bases and J by 2 bases, with 12 bases left in between. This CDR3 has 15 amino acids. In germline, CDR1 is ENHRY, CDR2 SYGVKD.

The V call is TRBV9, the J call TRBJ1-6; D unresolved. From germline, CDR1 is SGDLS and CDR2 YYNGEE. Deletions cut 0 bases from V and 9 bases from J, with 13 bases between. The CDR3 totals 15 residues. Here the CDR3 reads CASSVGGERGSPLHF. CDR3 coding DNA: TGTGCCAGCAGCGTAGGGGGTGAGCGGGGTTCACCCCTCCACTTT.

The count of this clone is one. This rearrangement joins TRBV20-1 to TRBJ2-5; no reliable D call. CDR3 length: 10 amino acids. From germline, CDR1 is DFQATT and CDR2 SNEGSKA (reference sequence). V shed 6 bases and J shed 5 bases, with 7 bases lying between them. The CDR3 region is CSARGETQYF. In DNA form, the CDR3 reads TGCAGTGCCCGAGGTGAGACCCAGTACTTC.

This chain links TRBV4-3 with TRBJ1-2, with unresolved D. The V gene's germline CDR1 is LGHNA and CDR2 YSLEER. CDR3 length: 13 amino acids. Trimming took off 2 bases at V and 2 bases at J, with 6 bases between the two ends. The CDR3 nucleotides read TGCGCCAGCAGCCAACCAGCAAACTATGGCTACACCTTC. Protein: CASSQPANYGYTF.